The 10 T cell receptor beta chains in this list originate from one sample, sequenced in a study of long-term antiretroviral therapy in people with HIV. This was the immunoSEQ v3.0 assay at survey level. Profiling relied on immunoSEQ multiplex PCR, and the TCRdb table lists in-frame clones only, not all of them. The sample has 30,000 to 50,000 clones; more than 70% are singletons. The specimen comprised unsorted PBMCs, sampled 3.1 years after starting antiretroviral therapy. These receptors originate from a woman in her forties or fifties with HIV.

The CDR3 protein is CASSLRGQLEAFF. The CDR3 DNA is TGTGCCAGCAGCTTACGTGGACAGTTGGAAGCTTTCTTT. V usage is TRBV11-3 and J usage is TRBJ1-1; D perhaps matches TRBD1 (6 bases). CDR3 length equals 13 residues. Germline assignment: CDR1 SGHNT and CDR2 YENEEA. With 2 bases removed from V and 8 bases from J, the gap between germline ends came to 12 bases.

The CDR3 loop reads CASSGKRGFNTEAFF. The CDR3 DNA is TGTGCCAGCAGTGGGAAGAGAGGCTTTAACACTGAAGCTTTCTTT. This rearrangement joins TRBV25-1 to TRBJ1-1; D unclear. Trimming removed 4 bases at V and 2 bases at J, with 14 bases between. CDR3 length equals 15 residues. The germline gives CDR1 MGHDK, CDR2 SYGVNS.

The rearrangement joins TRBV9 to TRBJ2-3; TRBD2 matches at 9 bases. Unmatched junction bases numbered 7, after V lost 3 bases and J lost 2 bases. The CDR3 consists of 16 residues. The germline gives CDR1 SGDLS, CDR2 YYNGEE. DNA of the CDR3: TGTGCCAGCAGCGATCTGGCTAGCGGGGCCACAGATACGCAGTATTTT. It encodes CASSDLASGATDTQYF. Together with reference TRBV9 and TRBJ2-3, the CDR3 gives the full variable domain: DSGVTQTPKHLITATGQRVTLRCSPRSGDLSVYWYQQSLDQGLQFLIQYYNGEERAKGNILERFSAQQFPDLHSELNLSSLELGDSALYFCASSDLASGATDTQYFGPGTRLTVL.

The V and J genes are TRBV6-5 and TRBJ1-1; D gene ambiguous. The CDR3 loop spans 10 amino acids. Germline loops: CDR1 MNHEY, CDR2 SVGAGI. V was shortened by 11 bases and J by 0 bases, with 4 bases between the two germline ends. CDR3 loop: CAVVNTEAFF. The CDR3 coding sequence is TGTGCCGTTGTGAACACTGAAGCTTTCTTT.

The rearrangement joins TRBV9 to TRBJ2-5; 7 nucleotides match TRBD2. Germline V lookup: CDR1 SGDLS, CDR2 YYNGEE. The CDR3 runs to 13 residues. V shed 3 bases and J 6 bases; nucleotides not matched to a gene: 5. CDR3 DNA sequence: TGTGCCAGCAGCGCCGGACTAGTCCAGACCCAGTACTTC. Encoded protein: CASSAGLVQTQYF.

This clone was counted once. The chain couples TRBV10-1 to TRBJ1-4, with a possible D match to TRBD1 (5 bases). V lost 6 bases and J lost 6, with 20 bases in between. This CDR3 spans 16 amino acids. Per the germline V gene, CDR1 is WNHNN and CDR2 is SYGVQD (reference sequence). The CDR3 nucleotides are TGCGCCAGCAGGGGACCCTCTTTTTATGGAGATGAAAAACTGTTTTTT. It specifies CASRGPSFYGDEKLFF.

The chain recombines TRBV5-4 with TRBJ2-1, with D tentatively TRBD1 (5 bases). Trimming left V 3 bases short and J 6 bases short, with 10 bases between. Germline CDR1 is SGHNT and CDR2 is YYREEE (reference sequence). CDR3 size: 13 residues. The CDR3 loop is CASSSGQPNEQFF. In DNA form, the CDR3 reads TGTGCCAGCAGCTCTGGACAACCCAATGAGCAGTTCTTC.

In this sample, this clone turned up once. V gene TRBV5-6 combines with J gene TRBJ1-1; TRBD1 matches at 7 bases. Germline V gives CDR1 SGHDT, CDR2 YYEEEE. Unmatched junction bases numbered 6, after V lost 4 bases and J lost 6 bases. This CDR3 spans 13 amino acids. The CDR3 DNA sequence: TGTGCCAGCAGCCCCGGGACAGTGGCTGAAGCTTTCTTT. This codes for CASSPGTVAEAFF.

The chain combines TRBV2 with TRBJ1-2; unclear D gene. Trimming pared 8 bases from V and 8 bases from J, leaving 18 bases between. The CDR3 has 13 amino acids. Germline V lookup: CDR1 SNHLY, CDR2 FYNNEI. CDR3 sequence (DNA): TGTGCCAGCGAGGTCATGCTGGTTGAGGGCTACACCTTC. Amino acids: CASEVMLVEGYTF.

The chain carries TRBV4-2 and TRBJ1-2, with D unresolved. V lost 4 bases and J 8 bases, leaving 14 bases between the germline ends. The V gene's germline CDR1 is LGHNA and CDR2 YNFKEQ. The CDR3 spans 13 residues. The CDR3 loop reads CASSPTRASGYTF. The CDR3 nucleotides are TGTGCCAGCAGCCCCACACGCGCTAGCGGCTACACCTTC.